This entry lists 13 T cell receptor beta chains sequenced from one sample in a study of CD8 T cells in Susac syndrome. RNA, at about 0.45 to 1 ug, was reverse transcribed with random hexamers. TCRdb re-called the immunoSEQ multiplex PCR reads through MiXCR, storing one row per CDR3 protein. The sample includes approximately 90,000 distinct CDR3 sequences, approximately 92% of them seen just once. Sample: CD8+ T cells from PBMCs. The receptors here all came from a human donor in good health.

The rearrangement joins TRBV6-1 to TRBJ1-2; 7 nucleotides agree with TRBD1. Unmatched junction bases numbered 9, after V lost 1 base and J lost 1 base. Per the germline V gene, CDR1 is MNHNS and CDR2 is SASEGT. The CDR3 is 17 amino acids. CDR3 amino acids: CASSEDLGTANNYGYTF. The CDR3 coding sequence is TGTGCCAGCAGTGAAGACTTGGGGACAGCTAATAACTATGGCTACACCTTC.

The V gene is TRBV7-2, the J gene TRBJ1-5; D is unclear. V was clipped by 3 bases and J by 7 bases, with 16 bases between them. From germline, CDR1 is SGHTA and CDR2 FQGNSA. This CDR3 has 15 amino acids. CDR3 loop: CASSFHEGTRQPQHF. In DNA, the CDR3 is TGTGCCAGCAGCTTTCATGAGGGTACGAGGCAGCCCCAGCATTTT.

The chain carries TRBV7-9 and TRBJ2-1; maybe TRBD1 (5 bases). The germline V and J ends were trimmed by 0 bases and 8 bases, with 5 bases remaining between them. From germline, CDR1 is SEHNR and CDR2 FQNEAQ (reference sequence). The CDR3 runs to 12 residues. CDR3 sequence (DNA): TGTGCCAGCAGCTTAGCCAGGGATGAGCAGTTCTTC. The encoded protein is CASSLARDEQFF.

The CDR3 nucleotides are TGTGCCAGCAGTTATATCGCGCCCCGCATGGACGGCGAAGCTTTCTTT. Residues: CASSYIAPRMDGEAFF. The gene calls are TRBV6-5 and TRBJ1-1; D ambiguous. CDR3 length: 16 residues. Deletions cut 3 bases from V and 8 bases from J, with 22 bases between. The germline V gene has CDR1 MNHEY and CDR2 SVGAGI.

The chain carries TRBV7-6 and TRBJ1-1; 8 nucleotides agree with TRBD1. The ends lost 3 bases at V and 6 bases at J; junction bases unmatched: 6. Germline V gene lookup returns CDR1 SGHVS and CDR2 FNYEAQ. This CDR3 has 14 residues. This CDR3 is CASSFGQGRPEAFF. Written as DNA, the CDR3 is TGTGCCAGCAGCTTCGGACAGGGAAGGCCTGAAGCTTTCTTT.

The chain joins TRBV20-1 to TRBJ2-7; TRBD1 matches 7 bases. CDR3 length equals 14 residues. J was trimmed by 1 base and V by 3 bases; bases with no gene match: 6. Germline-derived CDR1 and CDR2 are DFQATT and SNEGSKA (reference sequence). The CDR3: CSARVRTGSYEQYF. CDR3 in DNA: TGCAGTGCTAGGGTCAGGACAGGTTCCTACGAGCAGTACTTC.

The V and J genes are TRBV2 and TRBJ1-2, with no clear D. Germline V CDR1 and CDR2: SNHLY, FYNNEI. The length of the CDR3 is 16 residues. V was cut by 0 bases and J by 4 bases, with 15 bases left in between. The CDR3 DNA is TGTGCCAGCAGTGAAGCAGAGGTATTAACCTCCTATGGCTACACCTTC. This codes for CASSEAEVLTSYGYTF.

The rearrangement links TRBV7-9 to TRBJ2-5, with D possibly being TRBD1 (5 bases). Germline V gene sequence: CDR1 SEHNR, CDR2 FQNEAQ (reference sequence). Deletions cut 0 bases from V and 2 bases from J, with 10 bases between. This CDR3 is 15 amino acids long. This CDR3 reads CASSLAQTEQETQYF. The CDR3 coding sequence is TGTGCCAGCAGCTTAGCCCAGACAGAACAAGAGACCCAGTACTTC.

In its sample, this clonotype was seen a few times. V usage is TRBV29-1 and J usage is TRBJ1-2, with TRBD1 as a possible D gene (6 bases). CDR1 is SQVTM and CDR2 is ANQGSEA in the germline V gene. Between the trimmed V and J ends, which lost 4 bases and 6 bases, there was a span of 18 bases. The CDR3 extends over 14 amino acids. CDR3 region: CSVVLDSGRDGYTF. The CDR3 DNA sequence: TGCAGCGTTGTCCTGGACAGCGGGCGGGATGGCTACACCTTC.

This clonotype occurred a few times. The chain couples TRBV19 to TRBJ2-1; D unresolved. CDR1 and CDR2 (germline): LNHDA, SQIVND (reference sequence). V was shortened by 5 bases and J by 7 bases, with 12 bases between the two germline ends. The CDR3 runs to 13 residues. The CDR3 sequence: CASSLGVGNEQFF. The CDR3 DNA is TGTGCCAGTAGTCTCGGTGTGGGGAATGAGCAGTTCTTC. The variable domain in full, with the rest retrieved from reference TRBV19 and TRBJ2-1, is DGGITQSPKYLFRKEGQNVTLSCEQNLNHDAMYWYRQDPGQGLRLIYYSQIVNDFQKGDIAEGYSVSREKKESFPLTVTSAQKNPTAFYLCASSLGVGNEQFFGPGTRLTVL.

The chain combines TRBV27 with TRBJ1-1, with D perhaps TRBD1 (5 bases). V was trimmed by 6 bases and J by 1 base, leaving 12 bases between them. The length of the CDR3 is 14 residues. Germline V gene sequence: CDR1 MNHEY, CDR2 SMNVEV (reference sequence). CDR3 DNA sequence: TGTGCCAGCAGGGAAACAGGAGGGAACACTGAAGCTTTCTTT. It codes for CASRETGGNTEAFF.

This chain uses TRBV7-9 with TRBJ2-1; no clear D gene. Trimming removed 1 base from V and 3 bases from J, with 7 bases in between. CDR3 length equals 14 residues. CDR1 and CDR2 (germline): SEHNR, FQNEAQ (reference sequence). The CDR3 DNA follows: TGTGCCAGCAGCTTAGTGAGACTCTACAATGAGCAGTTCTTC. Its translation is CASSLVRLYNEQFF.

This chain links TRBV9 with TRBJ2-1; D remains ambiguous. The CDR3 extends over 14 amino acids. Germline CDR1 reads SGDLS; CDR2 reads YYNGEE. The V gene lost 4 bases and the J gene lost 2 bases, with 10 bases spanning the gap. CDR3 protein: CASSPWTAYNEQFF. The DNA for the CDR3 is TGTGCCAGCAGCCCTTGGACGGCCTACAATGAGCAGTTCTTC.